The 7 T cell receptor beta chains reported below all come from one sample, sequenced in a study of T-cell reconstitution after alpha-beta-depleted transplantation in children listed by TCRdb under 2016. The meaning of the sample's treatment or condition label: allogeneic hematopoietic cell transplantation with graft depleted of TCRalphabeta T cells and CD19 B cells. The library was generated by PCR. Sequencing instrument: Illumina HiSeq 2500. TCR library preparation used molecular barcoding, with unique molecular identifiers applied to normalize quantification of the TCRbeta repertoire. Using fastp at Q25 and MiXCR, TCRdb reprocessed the public reads and kept productive beta chains. Rows are unified per CDR3 protein, each entry keeping the most common DNA and genes. This sample is represented by roughly 70,000 distinct CDR3 sequences; approximately 5% of them were singletons. Over 15% of the sample comes from the top ten.

The sequences come from PBMCs, mostly from graft donor cells, collected 180 days after TCRalphabeta/CD19-depleted stem cell transplant. All receptors come from a boy younger than two who had a stem cell transplant for acute myeloid leukemia, so the T cells may come from the graft donor.

This clonotype showed up many times. V usage is TRBV10-3 and J usage is TRBJ1-3; the D gene is possibly TRBD1 (6 bases). The germline V and J ends were trimmed by 9 bases and 4 bases, with 16 bases remaining between them. This CDR3 is built from 14 residues. The germline V gene has CDR1 ENHRY and CDR2 SYGVKD. The CDR3 sequence: CAMRTANIGNTIYF. As DNA, the CDR3 is TGTGCCATGAGGACAGCTAATATAGGAAACACCATATATTTT.

In its sample, this clonotype was seen many times. The chain carries TRBV6-5 and TRBJ2-5; D not resolved. V gave up 1 base and J gave up 5 bases, with 11 bases separating them. This CDR3 comprises 14 residues. CDR1 MNHEY and CDR2 SVGAGI come from the germline V gene. CDR3 DNA: TGTGCCAGCAGTTACTTTGGACGCGAGGAGACCCAGTACTTC. It translates to CASSYFGREETQYF.

This clonotype ranks as medium-sized (0.01 to 0.1%). This rearrangement joins TRBV12-3 or TRBV12-4 to TRBJ2-3; D remains unclear. V gave up 6 bases and J gave up 0 bases, with 7 bases separating them. The CDR3 contains 13 residues. DNA for the CDR3: TGTGCCAGCAGGGGGTCTAGCACAGATACGCAGTATTTT. Translating it yields CASRGSSTDTQYF.

The chain links TRBV5-4 to TRBJ1-2; tentative D call: TRBD1 (6 bases). Per the germline V gene, CDR1 is SGHNT and CDR2 is YYREEE (reference sequence). Trimming took 6 bases from V and 6 from J, leaving 24 bases between them. The CDR3 consists of 16 residues. The CDR3 DNA reads TGTGCCAGCACCGATCAGGGCGGGGGCTATGTGGATGGCTACACCTTC. It translates to CASTDQGGGYVDGYTF.

This clonotype was recorded at least ten times. V usage is TRBV5-1 and J usage is TRBJ1-1, with D possibly matching TRBD1 (5 bases). Germline assignment: CDR1 SGHRS and CDR2 YFSETQ. The CDR3 sequence is 14 residues long. With 0 bases removed from V and 1 base from J, the gap between germline ends came to 7 bases. CDR3 sequence: CASSLGGENTEAFF. As DNA, the CDR3 is TGCGCCAGCAGCTTGGGAGGGGAGAACACTGAAGCTTTCTTT.

This clonotype came up many times. V and J are TRBV5-1 and TRBJ2-3, with 10 bases matching TRBD2. CDR3 length equals 15 residues. Germline values: CDR1 SGHRS, CDR2 YFSETQ. V dropped 2 bases and J dropped 0; count of bases not matched to a gene: 0. CDR3 bases: TGCGCCAGCAGCTTACTAGCGGGGAGCACAGATACGCAGTATTTT. It yields the protein CASSLLAGSTDTQYF.

This clonotype turned up a few times. This sequence joins TRBV12-3 or TRBV12-4 and TRBJ2-1; weak D call: TRBD1 (5 bases). V lost 4 bases and J 2 bases, leaving 18 bases between the germline ends. CDR3 length equals 17 residues. The CDR3 nucleotides are TGTGCCAGCAGTTCGCGCCAAGGGGTCCCCGCCTACAATGAGCAGTTCTTC. It translates to CASSSRQGVPAYNEQFF.